These T cell receptor beta chains were read from a single sample in a study of blood T cells in healthy people across ages. Using its own MiXCR run on the 5' RACE reads, TCRdb lists one record per CDR3 protein. The sample includes 1.5 million to 2 million distinct CDR3 sequences, less than 50% seen only once; the top ten take 2% to 2.5%. The specimen sequenced was blood. The receptor set was obtained from a woman aged 40 to 49 in good health. CDR3s leave out the opening cysteine and the closing phenylalanine or tryptophan. D genes are given only for firm matches. Size tells how often a clone was seen (once, few, many) or the class of an expanded clone, and some rows leave it out.

v_gene: TRBV13
j_gene: TRBJ1-2
abundance: .
d_gene: .
CDR3aa: ASRIGGTYGYT

v_gene: TRBV5-1
j_gene: TRBJ2-1
abundance: few
d_gene: TRBD2
CDR3aa: ASSFPEGAGGRVNEQF

v_gene: TRBV20-1
j_gene: TRBJ1-2
abundance: .
d_gene: TRBD1
CDR3aa: SARDSGQGYGYT

v_gene: TRBV29-1
j_gene: TRBJ1-1
abundance: .
d_gene: .
CDR3aa: SVEDLGGGESPNTEAF

v_gene: TRBV20-1
j_gene: TRBJ2-5
abundance: .
d_gene: .
CDR3aa: SASIPNHETQY

v_gene: TRBV10-3
j_gene: .
abundance: .
d_gene: .
CDR3aa: AIRELEGSEQY

v_gene: TRBV12-3/TRBV12-4
j_gene: TRBJ1-2
abundance: few
d_gene: .
CDR3aa: ASSFAPTNYGYT

v_gene: TRBV7-2
j_gene: TRBJ2-1
abundance: .
d_gene: .
CDR3aa: ASTAMFSYNEQF

v_gene: TRBV20-1
j_gene: TRBJ2-6
abundance: .
d_gene: .
CDR3aa: SARDRQSGANVLT

v_gene: TRBV29-1
j_gene: TRBJ1-5
abundance: many
d_gene: TRBD1
CDR3aa: SVRTGASQPQH

v_gene: TRBV7-9
j_gene: TRBJ1-1
abundance: .
d_gene: .
CDR3aa: ASSHRPISNTEAF

v_gene: TRBV4-3
j_gene: TRBJ2-3
abundance: few
d_gene: .
CDR3aa: ASSQGSGYTDTQY

v_gene: TRBV6-5
j_gene: TRBJ1-6
abundance: .
d_gene: .
CDR3aa: ASRPEGLHVNSPLH

v_gene: TRBV20-1
j_gene: TRBJ2-6
abundance: few
d_gene: TRBD1
CDR3aa: SARQGEISGANVLT

v_gene: TRBV20-1
j_gene: TRBJ2-5
abundance: .
d_gene: TRBD2
CDR3aa: SARRVLAGVETQY

v_gene: TRBV2
j_gene: TRBJ2-1
abundance: few
d_gene: TRBD2
CDR3aa: ASRGGLAGVQF

v_gene: TRBV5-1
j_gene: TRBJ2-7
abundance: few
d_gene: .
CDR3aa: ASRGENYEQY

v_gene: TRBV7-6
j_gene: TRBJ2-1
abundance: few
d_gene: .
CDR3aa: ASNPDNNNEQF

v_gene: TRBV7-2
j_gene: TRBJ2-1
abundance: few
d_gene: TRBD2
CDR3aa: ASSPPGLAGGQGEQF

v_gene: TRBV6-5
j_gene: TRBJ2-6
abundance: .
d_gene: .
CDR3aa: ASREPGRGANVLT

v_gene: TRBV7-3
j_gene: TRBJ2-1
abundance: .
d_gene: .
CDR3aa: ASSLRKAHEQF

v_gene: TRBV29-1
j_gene: TRBJ2-7
abundance: .
d_gene: .
CDR3aa: SARVAGKSREQY

v_gene: TRBV2
j_gene: TRBJ2-1
abundance: .
d_gene: .
CDR3aa: ASSEVGNNEQF

v_gene: TRBV6-5
j_gene: TRBJ2-1
abundance: .
d_gene: TRBD2
CDR3aa: ASSYPTKLAGGSNEQF

v_gene: TRBV7-2
j_gene: TRBJ1-1
abundance: .
d_gene: .
CDR3aa: ASSLEGGVTEAF

v_gene: TRBV19
j_gene: TRBJ2-1
abundance: .
d_gene: TRBD2
CDR3aa: ASRPGLARHEQF

v_gene: TRBV6-1
j_gene: TRBJ2-7
abundance: .
d_gene: .
CDR3aa: ASGESGRTYEQY

v_gene: TRBV7-2
j_gene: TRBJ2-3
abundance: .
d_gene: .
CDR3aa: ASSLWGGVDTQY

v_gene: TRBV6-5
j_gene: TRBJ2-7
abundance: .
d_gene: .
CDR3aa: ASTELGWNEQY

v_gene: TRBV27
j_gene: TRBJ2-7
abundance: few
d_gene: TRBD1
CDR3aa: ASSSTRRGQNYEQY

v_gene: TRBV5-6
j_gene: TRBJ2-5
abundance: few
d_gene: TRBD1
CDR3aa: ASSLAGQGEETQY

v_gene: TRBV7-2
j_gene: TRBJ2-2
abundance: .
d_gene: .
CDR3aa: ASSLTLANTGELF

v_gene: TRBV20-1
j_gene: TRBJ2-4
abundance: .
d_gene: TRBD2
CDR3aa: SAKRTSGGATAKNIQY

v_gene: TRBV5-1
j_gene: TRBJ1-1
abundance: few
d_gene: .
CDR3aa: ASSSSPTGNTEAF

v_gene: TRBV5-1
j_gene: TRBJ2-1
abundance: .
d_gene: TRBD2
CDR3aa: ASTPLAGVLAYNEQF

v_gene: TRBV12-3/TRBV12-4
j_gene: TRBJ2-5
abundance: .
d_gene: .
CDR3aa: ASSPPAGVGETQY

v_gene: TRBV27
j_gene: TRBJ2-5
abundance: .
d_gene: .
CDR3aa: ASSPSRVTQETQY

v_gene: TRBV6-2/TRBV6-3
j_gene: TRBJ2-1
abundance: .
d_gene: .
CDR3aa: ASSYKGGAKSYNEQF

v_gene: TRBV28
j_gene: TRBJ2-7
abundance: .
d_gene: .
CDR3aa: ASDGTYEQY

v_gene: TRBV20-1
j_gene: TRBJ2-1
abundance: .
d_gene: .
CDR3aa: SARKSGYNEQF

v_gene: TRBV12-3/TRBV12-4
j_gene: TRBJ2-5
abundance: few
d_gene: TRBD2
CDR3aa: ASSLYQRGAFINIQETQY

v_gene: TRBV7-8
j_gene: TRBJ1-2
abundance: .
d_gene: .
CDR3aa: ASSFYREGYGYT

v_gene: TRBV27
j_gene: TRBJ2-1
abundance: .
d_gene: TRBD1
CDR3aa: ASSLIMTGMIYNERF

v_gene: TRBV15
j_gene: TRBJ2-1
abundance: .
d_gene: .
CDR3aa: ATSRALEQF

v_gene: TRBV28
j_gene: TRBJ1-5
abundance: .
d_gene: .
CDR3aa: ASSSSAGGPKNQPQH